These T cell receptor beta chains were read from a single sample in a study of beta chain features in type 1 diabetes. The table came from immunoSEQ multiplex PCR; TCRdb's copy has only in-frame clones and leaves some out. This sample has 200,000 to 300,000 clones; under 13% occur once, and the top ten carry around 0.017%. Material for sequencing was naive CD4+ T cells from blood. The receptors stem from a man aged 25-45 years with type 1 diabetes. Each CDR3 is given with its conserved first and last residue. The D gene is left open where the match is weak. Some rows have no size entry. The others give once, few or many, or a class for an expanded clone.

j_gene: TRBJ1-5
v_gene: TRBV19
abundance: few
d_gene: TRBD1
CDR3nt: TGTGCCAGTAGTACCAGACAGGGCCCTCAGCCCCAGCATTTT
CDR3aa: CASSTRQGPQPQHF

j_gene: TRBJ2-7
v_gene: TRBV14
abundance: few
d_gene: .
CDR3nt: TGTGCCAGCAGCCAAGCGACAGGAGCTAAGGGGCCCTACGAGCAGTACTTC
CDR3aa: CASSQATGAKGPYEQYF

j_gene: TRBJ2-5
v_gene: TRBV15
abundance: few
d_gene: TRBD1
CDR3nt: TGTGCCACCAGCAGGACAGACAGGGGCACTCGACAAGAGACCCAGTACTTC
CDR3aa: CATSRTDRGTRQETQYF

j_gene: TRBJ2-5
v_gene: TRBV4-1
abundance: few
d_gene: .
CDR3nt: TGCGCCAGCAGCCCGCGGGGAGGCCAAGAGACCCAGTACTTC
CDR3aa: CASSPRGGQETQYF

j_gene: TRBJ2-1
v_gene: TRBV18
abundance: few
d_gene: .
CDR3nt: TGTGCCAGCTCTTGGGGCGAGGAGACCCACAATGAGCAGTTCTTC
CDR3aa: CASSWGEETHNEQFF

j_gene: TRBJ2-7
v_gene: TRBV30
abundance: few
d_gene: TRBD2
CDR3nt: TGTGCCTGGAAGGGACTAGCGGGGGCACCGGGGTCCTACGAGCAGTACTTC
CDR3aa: CAWKGLAGAPGSYEQYF

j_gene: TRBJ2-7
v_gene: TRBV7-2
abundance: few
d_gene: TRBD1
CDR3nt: TGTGCCAGCAGCTTACCCGGGACAGGGTCCTACGAGCAGTACTTC
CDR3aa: CASSLPGTGSYEQYF

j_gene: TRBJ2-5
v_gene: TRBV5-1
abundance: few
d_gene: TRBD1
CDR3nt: TGCGCCAGCAGCTGGACAGGGTCCCAGGGTGAGACCCAGTACTTC
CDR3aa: CASSWTGSQGETQYF

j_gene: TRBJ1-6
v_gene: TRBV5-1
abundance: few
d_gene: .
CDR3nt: TGCGCCAGCAGCGACTTCGGAGGCGCTAATTCACCCCTCCACTTT
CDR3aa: CASSDFGGANSPLHF

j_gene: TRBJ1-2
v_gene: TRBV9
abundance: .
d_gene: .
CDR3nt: TGTGCCAGCAGCGTAGCTACAGGGCCCCTCTATGGCTACACCTTC
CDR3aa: CASSVATGPLYGYTF

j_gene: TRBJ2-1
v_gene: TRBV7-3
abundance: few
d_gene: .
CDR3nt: TGTGCCAGCAGCTTATCAGGGTCCTACAATGAGCAGTTCTTC
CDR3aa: CASSLSGSYNEQFF

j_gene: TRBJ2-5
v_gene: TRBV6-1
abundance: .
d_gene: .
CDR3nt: TGTGCCAGCAGGCCGGGATCGGAGACCCAGTACTTC
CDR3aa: CASRPGSETQYF

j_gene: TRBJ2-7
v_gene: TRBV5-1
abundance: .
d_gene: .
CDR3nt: TGCGCCAGCAGCTTGGCTCCCGGGACCTACGAGCAGTACTTC
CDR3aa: CASSLAPGTYEQYF

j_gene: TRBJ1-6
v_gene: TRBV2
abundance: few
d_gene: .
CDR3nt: TGTGCCAGCCAGGCAGAGAATAATTCACCCCTCCACTTT
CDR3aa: CASQAENNSPLHF

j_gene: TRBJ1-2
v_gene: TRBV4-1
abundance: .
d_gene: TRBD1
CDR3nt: TGCGCCAGCAGGCGGACAGGGAGCTATGGCTACACCTTC
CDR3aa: CASRRTGSYGYTF

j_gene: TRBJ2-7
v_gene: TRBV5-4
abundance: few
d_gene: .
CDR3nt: TGTGCCAGCAGCTTACAGGCCAGCTCCTACGAGCAGTACTTC
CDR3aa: CASSLQASSYEQYF

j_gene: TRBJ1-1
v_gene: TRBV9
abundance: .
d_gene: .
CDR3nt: TGTGCCAGCAGCGTAACTGAGAACACTGAAGCTTTCTTT
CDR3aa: CASSVTENTEAFF

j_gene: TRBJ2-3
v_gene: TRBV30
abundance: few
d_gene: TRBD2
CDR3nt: TGTGCCTGGATGGGAGGGAACACAGATACGCAGTATTTT
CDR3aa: CAWMGGNTDTQYF

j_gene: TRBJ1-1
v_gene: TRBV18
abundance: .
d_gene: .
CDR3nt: TGTGCCAGCTCACCACCGGGGGGAATGAACACTGAAGCTTTCTTT
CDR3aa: CASSPPGGMNTEAFF

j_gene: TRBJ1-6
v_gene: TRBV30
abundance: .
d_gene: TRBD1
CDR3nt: TGTGCCTGGGACAGGGGCTATTCACCCCTCCACTTT
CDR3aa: CAWDRGYSPLHF

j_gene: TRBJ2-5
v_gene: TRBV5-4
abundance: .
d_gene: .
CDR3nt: TGTGCCAGCAGCTTGTTGGCAGGGGAAGTGGAAGAGACCCAGTACTTC
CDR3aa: CASSLLAGEVEETQYF

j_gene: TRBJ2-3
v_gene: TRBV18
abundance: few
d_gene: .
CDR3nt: TGTGCCAGCTCACCACAGTCTGTACTCACAGATACGCAGTATTTT
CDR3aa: CASSPQSVLTDTQYF

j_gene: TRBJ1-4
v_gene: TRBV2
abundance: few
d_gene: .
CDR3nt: TGTGCCAGCAGGGGGACTGATGAAAAACTGTTTTTT
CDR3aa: CASRGTDEKLFF

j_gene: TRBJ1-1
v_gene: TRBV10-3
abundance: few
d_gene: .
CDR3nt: TGTGCCATCAGTGAGTCAGGCGGAGTAGGAGCTTTCTTT
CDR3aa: CAISESGGVGAFF

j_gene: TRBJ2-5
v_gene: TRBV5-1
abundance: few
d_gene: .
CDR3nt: TGCGCCAGCAGTTCGTACCAAGAGACCCAGTACTTC
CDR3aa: CASSSYQETQYF

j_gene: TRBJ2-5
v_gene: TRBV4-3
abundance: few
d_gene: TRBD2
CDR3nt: TGCGCCAGCAGCCCTGGACTAGGGATGGCCAGGACCCAGTACTTC
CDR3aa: CASSPGLGMARTQYF